This T cell receptor beta chain was profiled in a study of blood T cell repertoires in COVID-19. Study details: The study drew acute and convalescent COVID-19 samples from the United States, Italy and Spain. From T cells, B-cell-depleted T cells, or PBMCs came the material, which was cDNA or gDNA.

Some clones are missing from TCRdb's copy, which holds only in-frame ones; the method was immunoSEQ multiplex PCR. Among around 240,000 clones, around 84% were seen once, and the ten largest hold 1.4%. The CDR3 contains 16 residues. With 1 base removed from V and 6 bases from J, the gap between germline ends came to 16 bases. Germline V CDR1 and CDR2: SGHTA, FQGNSA. The V gene is TRBV7-2, the J gene TRBJ2-1, with D perhaps matching TRBD2 (7 bases). The clonotype was recovered from a woman aged 35 to 49 who had recovered from COVID-19. Sequencing was done on a sample of peripheral blood. The CDR3 region is CASSLVSGGAVNEQFF. CDR3 nucleotides: TGTGCCAGCAGCTTAGTGAGTGGGGGGGCCGTCAATGAGCAGTTCTTC.